A selection of T cell receptor beta chains follows, all from one sample in a study of OX40 agonist ivuxolimab in advanced cancers. Repertoires were generated with immunoSEQ multiplex PCR, while TCRdb's copy carries only in-frame clones and drops some. This sample carries fewer than 65,000 clones, 90% of them seen once, and the ten largest clones take 5% to 6%. This material consisted of CD4+ or CD8+ T cells sorted from blood, taken in a trial of the OX40 agonist ivuxolimab. All receptors derive from an adult with an advanced solid tumor such as melanoma, head and neck, liver or kidney cancer. Both conserved end residues are part of each CDR3. A D gene is named only where the DNA matches it firmly.

>TRBJ2-7|TRBD2|TRBV7-9
CASSFVRLAGDYEQYF
>TRBJ2-1|TRBD2|TRBV25-1
CASSLAGTNEQFF
>TRBJ1-5|.|TRBV5-1
CASSLEGQPQHF
>TRBJ2-7|TRBD1|TRBV7-3
CASSLTPGQGYEQYF
>TRBJ1-2|.|TRBV28
CASSLRGLGYGYTF
>TRBJ1-2|.|TRBV28
CASRTHEVYGYTF
>TRBJ1-1|.|TRBV5-6
CASSKRGNTEAFF
>TRBJ2-7|TRBD2|TRBV25-1
CASSDRAGGYYEQYF
>TRBJ1-2|.|TRBV6-5
CASSSRTGPMGGYTF
>TRBJ1-5|.|TRBV19
CASSWAGDQPQHF
>TRBJ2-1|TRBD2|TRBV7-2
CASSFQPRTSDQFF
>TRBJ1-5|.|TRBV9
CASSVGISGGNQPQHF
>TRBJ2-1|TRBD1|TRBV5-1
CASSLSMVGQGSNEQFF
>TRBJ2-7|TRBD1|TRBV15
CATSRVAGQGAHEQYF
>TRBJ1-2|.|TRBV6-4
CASSDGDDYGYTF
>TRBJ2-7|TRBD2|TRBV5-4
CASRVGTSGDYEQYF
>TRBJ1-4|.|TRBV30
CAWSHSGLGEKLFF
>TRBJ2-1|TRBD2|TRBV19
CASSPYLLAGVRNEQFF
>TRBJ2-7|.|TRBV19
CASLGEAYEQYF
>TRBJ2-7|TRBD1|TRBV14
CASSQDRDRVYEQYF
>TRBJ1-5|TRBD1|TRBV6-5
CASSYSGQGSQPQHF
>TRBJ1-6|.|TRBV6-5
CASSGENNSPLHF
>TRBJ1-5|TRBD1|TRBV7-2
CASSPTGGSQPQHF
>TRBJ2-5|.|TRBV28
CASSPWRKTGETQYF
>TRBJ2-1|TRBD2|TRBV9
CASSPRLAGGNNEQFF
>TRBJ2-1|TRBD2|TRBV6-6
CASSYRAGGENEQFF
>TRBJ2-3|TRBD2|TRBV6-5
CASSSEREGRLDTQYF
>TRBJ2-7|TRBD2|TRBV19
CASSLRRTSGSHTSYEQYF
>TRBJ1-1|.|TRBV2
CASRQEIFTEAFF
>TRBJ2-7|TRBD2|TRBV7-3
CASIPGWGSGRPNEQYF